Listed below are T cell receptor beta chains from one sample, sequenced in a study of CD8+CD57+ T cells in acquired aplastic anemia. TCRdb reanalysed the reads using MiXCR and keeps one entry per CDR3 protein. The data contain about 160,000 distinct CDR3 sequences, around 75% of them singletons. The specimen sequenced was sorted CD4+, CD8+, or CD8+CD57+ T cells (not recorded which) from PBMCs. These receptors were obtained from a human donor with aplastic anemia. Both conserved end residues are part of each CDR3. D genes are given only for firm matches. Size is stated for part of the rows, as once, few or many counts, or as a class when the clone is expanded.

abundance,v_gene,j_gene,d_gene,CDR3nt,CDR3aa
many,TRBV12-3/TRBV12-4,TRBJ2-1,NA,TGTGCCAGCAGCAACAATGAGCAGTTCTTC,CASSNNEQFF
NA,TRBV20-1,TRBJ1-1,NA,TGCAGTGCGACGGGGCAGACTCCTGAAGCTTTCTTT,CSATGQTPEAFF
NA,TRBV7-8,TRBJ1-5,NA,TGTGCCAGCAGCTTGGAACAGCCCCAGCATTTT,CASSLEQPQHF
NA,TRBV5-5,TRBJ2-1,TRBD2,TGTGCCAGCAGCGGTCTAGCGGGTCTTAGCTCCTACAATGAGCAGTTCTTC,CASSGLAGLSSYNEQFF
NA,TRBV7-8,TRBJ2-3,TRBD2,TGTGCCAGCAGCCCCCGAGTAGGGGCTAGCGGCACATGGGGTAACACAGATACGCAGTATTTT,CASSPRVGASGTWGNTDTQYF
NA,TRBV19,TRBJ1-6,TRBD1,TGTGCCAGTAAGGACAGGGAGGGCTACAGCTCCTATAATTCACCCCTCCACTTT,CASKDREGYSSYNSPLHF
NA,TRBV19,TRBJ1-5,TRBD1,TGTGCCACCGCCAGGGGGGGAAGCAATCAGCCCCAGCATTTT,CATARGGSNQPQHF
once,TRBV19,TRBJ2-3,TRBD1,TGTGCCAGTGGGACAGGGCCTAGCACAGATACGCAGTATTTT,CASGTGPSTDTQYF
NA,TRBV6-6,TRBJ1-2,NA,TGTGCCAGCAGTTACTCGACAGAGAACTATGGCTACACCTTC,CASSYSTENYGYTF
many,TRBV6-2/TRBV6-3,TRBJ1-5,NA,TGTGCCACCACGCCTGGGGGGCCCGGCCTCCCATATAGCAATCAGCCCCAGCATTTT,CATTPGGPGLPYSNQPQHF
once,TRBV13,TRBJ2-7,NA,TGTGCCAGCAGCTTAGCGAGATCTTTGGAGCACTTC,CASSLARSLEHF
many,TRBV15,TRBJ2-1,NA,TGTGCCACCAGCGCGAGCGGGACAAGTTACAATGAGCAGTTCTTC,CATSASGTSYNEQFF
NA,TRBV7-9,TRBJ2-3,TRBD2,TGCGCCAGCAGCTCGGGGGGGTCGGAGACAGATACGCAGTATTTT,CASSSGGSETDTQYF
NA,TRBV7-2,TRBJ1-1,NA,TGTGCCAGCAGCTTAGTCGGGGGTAACACTGAAGCTTTCTTT,CASSLVGGNTEAFF
many,TRBV15,TRBJ2-5,TRBD2,TGTGCCACCAGCAGCGCCACTAGCGGGACGGGGGAGACCCAGTACTTC,CATSSATSGTGETQYF
NA,TRBV20-1,TRBJ1-1,NA,TGCAGTGCTCGGGACTGGAACACTGAAGCTTTCTTT,CSARDWNTEAFF
once,TRBV7-3,TRBJ2-3,NA,TGTGCCAGCAGCTTAAGTAGTTACACAGATACGCAGTATTTT,CASSLSSYTDTQYF